This T cell receptor (beta chain) originates from a study of shared clonotypes between healthy human individuals. Study-wide findings and caveats: When naive CD4 clonotypes were compared across a few donors, approximately 5% were shared. Sampling included only blood; tissue repertoires likely differ.

This table comes from immunoSEQ multiplex PCR, and its TCRdb copy is limited to in-frame clones, with some not included. The data hold 2,500,000 or so clones, with 80% to 95% observed a single time. V trimming: 5 bases; J trimming: 1 base; junction bases outside the gene matches: 8. The CDR3 is 16 residues long. CDR1 and CDR2 from the germline V gene are MNHEY and SMNVEV (reference sequence). This clone has a single count. As yet, its antigen is unknown. Input material: naive CD4+ T cells from PBMCs. The subset was: CD45RA+ positively selected. The origin of this receptor is a man between 18 and 35 years old in good health. Some clones in this sample may be carry-over from other donors' samples. V and J are TRBV27 and TRBJ2-1; 7 bases match TRBD2. The CDR3 is CASSRTSVISYNEQFF. CDR3 nucleotides: TGTGCCAGCAGTCGAACTAGCGTGATATCCTACAATGAGCAGTTCTTC.